The next 4 T cell receptor beta chains were all read from a single sample in a study of shared clonotypes between healthy human individuals. The method was immunoSEQ multiplex PCR; TCRdb's version includes in-frame clones alone and lacks a portion of them. Of around 430,000 clones listed, 75% to 85% are singletons. What was sequenced was PBMCs. These receptors originate from a middle-aged woman in good health. Some clones in this sample may be carry-over from other donors' samples.

The chain recombines TRBV19 with TRBJ1-5; 8 bases align to TRBD1. This CDR3 spans 15 amino acids. Germline V gene data show CDR1 as LNHDA and CDR2 as SQIVND (reference sequence). V shed 4 bases, J shed 4 bases, and the junction held 6 bases outside the gene matches. CDR3 sequence reads: CASSRGQELNQPQHF. The CDR3 DNA follows: TGTGCCAGTAGTAGGGGACAGGAACTTAATCAGCCCCAGCATTTT.

CDR3: CASSQEHMGTQPGYTF. The CDR3 DNA sequence: TGTGCCAGCAGCCAAGAACATATGGGGACCCAACCAGGCTACACCTTC. This chain uses TRBV4-2 with TRBJ1-2, with a possible D match to TRBD1 (5 bases). CDR3 length: 16 residues. Germline V gene data show CDR1 as LGHNA and CDR2 as YNFKEQ. The V gene lost 0 bases and the J gene lost 8 bases, with 19 bases spanning the gap.

This clone has a single count. The chain carries TRBV7-2 and TRBJ1-3; D is ambiguous. Trimming left V 2 bases short and J 0 bases short, with 11 bases between. The CDR3 totals 16 residues. Germline CDR1 reads SGHTA; CDR2 reads FQGNSA. This chain's CDR3 is CASSLFSPISGNTIYF. CDR3 sequence (DNA): TGTGCCAGCAGCTTATTCAGCCCAATCTCTGGAAACACCATATATTTT.

This clone showed up just a few times. This chain connects TRBV2 to TRBJ2-1; 9 bases map to TRBD2. The junction had 4 bases not matched to a gene; V was cut back by 4 bases and J by 3 bases. This CDR3 is 15 amino acids long. Germline lookup yields CDR1 SNHLY and CDR2 FYNNEI. CDR3 nucleotide sequence: TGTGCCAGCAGTGGGGGACTAGCCGTCTACAATGAGCAGTTCTTC. The encoded protein is CASSGGLAVYNEQFF.